These 20 T cell receptor beta chains were all obtained from the same sample, sequenced in a study of CD8 T cells in Susac syndrome. Reverse transcription used roughly 0.5 to 1 ug RNA and random hexamers. One entry per CDR3 protein, called by TCRdb with MiXCR from the immunoSEQ multiplex PCR reads. The profile shows 110,000 or so distinct CDR3 sequences, 80% to 95% of them singletons. Material for sequencing was CD4+ T cells from PBMCs. These receptor sequences come from a human donor in good health.

The V and J genes are TRBV2 and TRBJ1-5; 7 nucleotides agree with TRBD1. Germline-derived CDR1 and CDR2 are SNHLY and FYNNEI. The CDR3 runs to 15 residues. The V and J ends lost 6 bases and 2 bases, in that order; junction bases with no gene match: 7. The CDR3 DNA reads TGTGCCAGCAGGAACCGGGACAGCGGCAATCAGCCCCAGCATTTT. Protein: CASRNRDSGNQPQHF.

The chain has TRBV4-3 and TRBJ1-1; tentative D call: TRBD1 (6 bases). Looked up from germline, CDR1 is LGHNA and CDR2 is YSLEER. The germline V and J ends were trimmed by 2 bases and 1 base, with 11 bases remaining between them. This CDR3 contains 15 residues. The CDR3 nucleotides are TGCGCCAGCAGCCAACCGGGGGCCGCGAACACTGAAGCTTTCTTT. Its translation: CASSQPGAANTEAFF.

The chain joins TRBV2 to TRBJ1-2; D not certain. Trimming cost V 2 bases and J 5 bases, with 3 bases left between them. The CDR3 totals 11 residues. Germline V CDR1 and CDR2: SNHLY, FYNNEI. The DNA for the CDR3 is TGTGCCAGCAGTGAACTATATGGCTACACCTTC. This translates into CASSELYGYTF.

The CDR3 region is CASDGGADNEQFF. Written as DNA, the CDR3 is TGTGCCAGCGATGGGGGGGCCGACAATGAGCAGTTCTTC. The V call is TRBV12-3 or TRBV12-4, the J call TRBJ2-1, with D possibly TRBD2 on 7 matching bases. Trimming stripped 8 bases from V and 5 bases from J, with 13 bases between. CDR3 length: 13 residues.

This chain joins TRBV5-4 and TRBJ2-3; D is unclear. CDR3 length: 13 amino acids. Trimming removed 6 bases from V and 4 bases from J, with 12 bases in between. Germline V gene sequence: CDR1 SGHNT, CDR2 YYREEE (reference sequence). The CDR3 nucleotides are TGTGCCAGCAACCAGGAGAATCCAGATACGCAGTATTTT. It is translated as CASNQENPDTQYF.

This clonotype was recorded a few times. The rearrangement uses TRBV4-1 and TRBJ2-5; D gene uncertain. The length of the CDR3 is 14 residues. The germline gives CDR1 MGHRA, CDR2 YSYEKL. V was shortened by 0 bases and J by 3 bases, with 8 bases between the two germline ends. The CDR3 nucleotides read TGCGCCAGCAGCCAAGATCTCGGAGAAGAGACCCAGTACTTC. Translation gives CASSQDLGEETQYF.

This clonotype appeared a single time. The chain recombines TRBV20-1 with TRBJ1-2; the D gene is possibly TRBD1 (5 bases). Between the trimmed V and J ends, which lost 0 bases and 8 bases, there was a span of 19 bases. The CDR3 extends over 15 amino acids. The germline V gene has CDR1 DFQATT and CDR2 SNEGSKA (reference sequence). The CDR3: CSAREVRGRVWGYTF. The CDR3 DNA sequence: TGCAGTGCTAGAGAGGTGCGGGGCAGGGTGTGGGGCTACACCTTC.

This rearrangement joins TRBV4-2 to TRBJ2-3; D may be TRBD2 (5 bases). CDR1 and CDR2 (germline): LGHNA, YNFKEQ. V was clipped by 0 bases and J by 1 base, with 14 bases between them. This CDR3 has 17 amino acids. This chain's CDR3 is CASSQDGRKEGTDTQYF. The DNA of the CDR3 is TGTGCCAGCAGCCAAGATGGCCGCAAGGAGGGCACAGATACGCAGTATTTT.

This chain connects TRBV2 to TRBJ1-5, with 10 positions matching TRBD1. V gave up 4 bases and J gave up 5 bases; unmatched junction bases: 2. CDR3 size: 14 residues. The germline gives CDR1 SNHLY, CDR2 FYNNEI. As DNA, the CDR3 is TGTGCCAGCAGTGTCGGACAGGGGGATCAGCCCCAGCATTTT. Its protein product is CASSVGQGDQPQHF.

The rearrangement links TRBV12-5 to TRBJ1-2; maybe TRBD1 (6 bases). Germline V gene lookup returns CDR1 LGHNT and CDR2 FRNRAP. V was cut by 5 bases and J by 8 bases, with 15 bases left in between. The CDR3 has 13 residues. The CDR3 DNA follows: TGTGCTAGTGGTATCTCGGGGGCAGGCGGCTACACCTTC. It encodes CASGISGAGGYTF.

This chain links TRBV25-1 with TRBJ1-1; 7 bases align to TRBD1. V lost 7 bases and J lost 3; bases outside the gene matches: 11. CDR3 length equals 15 residues. CDR1 and CDR2 from the germline V gene are MGHDK and SYGVNS. CDR3 coding DNA: TGTGCCAGCACTCAAGGACAGGCTGAATACACTGAAGCTTTCTTT. Translating it yields CASTQGQAEYTEAFF.

This clonotype was detected only once. The J gene is TRBJ2-1, the V gene TRBV5-1; the D is unclear. Deletions cut 4 bases from V and 0 bases from J, with 11 bases between. Germline values: CDR1 SGHRS, CDR2 YFSETQ. The CDR3 has 15 amino acids. CDR3 sequence reads: CASSMGMSSYNEQFF. The CDR3 coding sequence is TGCGCCAGCAGCATGGGCATGAGCTCCTACAATGAGCAGTTCTTC.

The chain has TRBV12-3 or TRBV12-4 and TRBJ1-1; the D is unclear. The CDR3 covers 14 residues. The V gene lost 6 bases and the J gene lost 0 bases, with 11 bases spanning the gap. CDR3 nucleotide sequence: TGTGCCAGCAGACTCTCGGACCTGAACACTGAAGCTTTCTTT. As protein: CASRLSDLNTEAFF.

The chain links TRBV14 to TRBJ1-1, with a weak D call TRBD1 (5 bases). The length of the CDR3 is 15 residues. The ends were cut back, 0 bases at V and 8 bases at J, with 16 bases in the middle. CDR1 is SGHDN and CDR2 is FVKESK in the germline V gene. CDR3 sequence reads: CASSQETQTGREAFF. Written as DNA, the CDR3 is TGTGCCAGCAGCCAAGAAACACAAACAGGACGGGAAGCTTTCTTT.

This clonotype has a single count. The genes are TRBV7-3 and TRBJ2-3; 12 bases agree with TRBD2. V shed 4 bases and J 1 base; nucleotides not matched to a gene: 12. The CDR3 length is 19 residues. CDR1 is SGHTA, CDR2 FQGTGA, per germline. CDR3 sequence: CASSSGLAGPTMGTDTQYF. CDR3 DNA sequence: TGTGCCAGCAGCTCCGGACTAGCGGGACCTACGATGGGCACAGATACGCAGTATTTT.

V is TRBV12-3 or TRBV12-4 and J is TRBJ2-1, with 13 bases identical to TRBD2. The CDR3 has 18 residues. With V trimmed by 6 bases and J by 0 bases, 8 bases remained unmatched. CDR3 in DNA: TGTGCCAGCAGCCCCGGACTAGCGGGAGTTAGCTCCTACAATGAGCAGTTCTTC. Translation: CASSPGLAGVSSYNEQFF.

V usage is TRBV9 and J usage is TRBJ2-5; tentatively, D is TRBD2 (5 bases). Trimming took off 1 base at V and 0 bases at J, with 7 bases between the two ends. Germline values: CDR1 SGDLS, CDR2 YYNGEE. The CDR3 spans 14 residues. CDR3 bases: TGTGCCAGCAGCGTATCGGGATACCAAGAGACCCAGTACTTC. This gives the protein CASSVSGYQETQYF.

The CDR3 sequence: CASSHPTGLAGGSGEQYF. CDR3 sequence (DNA): TGTGCCAGCAGCCATCCCACGGGACTAGCGGGAGGGAGCGGGGAGCAGTACTTC. This chain uses TRBV3-1 with TRBJ2-7, with 16 nucleotides matching TRBD2. Germline trimming cut 3 bases from V and 7 bases from J; bases unmatched to any gene: 12. Germline CDR1 reads LGHDT; CDR2 reads YNNKEL (reference sequence). The CDR3 has 18 amino acids.

This chain uses TRBV20-1 with TRBJ2-1; 9 nucleotides match TRBD2. The CDR3 has 15 residues. Losses at the gene ends were 3 bases for V and 4 bases for J; bases not matched to a gene: 7. Germline lookup yields CDR1 DFQATT and CDR2 SNEGSKA (reference sequence). The CDR3 loop is CSASSGSGGYNEQFF. CDR3 coding DNA: TGCAGTGCTAGTAGTGGTAGCGGGGGTTACAATGAGCAGTTCTTC.

The chain links TRBV29-1 to TRBJ2-4, with unresolved D. Between the trimmed V and J ends, which lost 5 bases and 1 base, there was a span of 9 bases. The V gene's germline CDR1 is SQVTM and CDR2 ANQGSEA. This CDR3 contains 13 residues. CDR3 bases: TGCAGCGTTTTGAGGTTTGCCAAAAACATTCAGTACTTC. Protein: CSVLRFAKNIQYF. The whole variable domain, filled in from reference TRBV29-1 and TRBJ2-4, reads SAVISQKPSRDICQRGTSLTIQCQVDSQVTMMFWYRQQPGQSLTLIATANQGSEATYESGFVIDKFPISRPNLTFSTLTVSNMSPEDSSIYLCSVLRFAKNIQYFGAGTRLSVL.